This T cell receptor (beta chain) was sequenced in a study of OX40 agonist ivuxolimab in advanced cancers. On cycle 4 day 1 and cycle 7 day 1, as well as at baseline, blood was sampled. Assay used: immunoSEQ multiplex PCR; TCRdb lists only in-frame clones, some missing. The sample contains approximately 80,000 clones, 90% of which appear only once. Points from the study as a whole: No determination was made of the antigen specificity of the expanded peripheral T cells. CD4+ T cells averaged fewer expanded clones than CD8+ T cells.

Details on this clone: No antigen is known for it.

V trimming: 9 bases; J trimming: 6 bases; junction bases outside the gene matches: 10. The germline gives CDR1 MGHRA, CDR2 YSYEKL. The CDR3 length is 13 residues. The chain is built from TRBV4-1 and TRBJ2-7; the match to TRBD2 covers 8 bases. This clonotype originated in an adult with an advanced solid tumor such as melanoma, head and neck, liver or kidney cancer. Source: CD4+ or CD8+ T cells sorted from blood, taken in a trial of the OX40 agonist ivuxolimab. CDR3 protein: CARAPLAGPEQYV. The CDR3 coding sequence is TGCGCCAGAGCCCCCCTAGCGGGCCCCGAGCAGTACGTC.